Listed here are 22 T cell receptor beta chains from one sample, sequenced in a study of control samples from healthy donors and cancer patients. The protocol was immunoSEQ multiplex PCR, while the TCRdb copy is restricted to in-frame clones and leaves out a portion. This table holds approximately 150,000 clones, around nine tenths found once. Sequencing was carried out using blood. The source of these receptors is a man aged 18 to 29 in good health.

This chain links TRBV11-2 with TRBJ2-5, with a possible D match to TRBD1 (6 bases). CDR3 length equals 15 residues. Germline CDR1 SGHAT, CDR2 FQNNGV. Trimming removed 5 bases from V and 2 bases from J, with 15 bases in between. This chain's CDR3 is CASSVNRALQETQYF. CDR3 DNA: TGTGCCAGCAGCGTCAACAGGGCGCTACAAGAGACCCAGTACTTC.

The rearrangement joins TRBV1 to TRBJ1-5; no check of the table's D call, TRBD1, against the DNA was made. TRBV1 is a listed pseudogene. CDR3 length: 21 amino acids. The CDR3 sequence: CTSSRPTGTFLPAGRNQPQHF. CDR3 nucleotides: TGCACCAGCAGCCGCCCGACAGGGACATTTCTTCCCGCTGGGCGCAATCAGCCCCAGCATTTT.

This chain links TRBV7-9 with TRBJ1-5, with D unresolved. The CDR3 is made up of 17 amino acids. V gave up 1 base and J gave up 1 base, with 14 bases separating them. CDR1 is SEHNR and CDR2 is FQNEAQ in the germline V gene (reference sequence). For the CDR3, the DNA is TGTGCCAGCAGCTTAGTCCCCGGGCCCATGAGCAATCAGCCCCAGCATTTT. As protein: CASSLVPGPMSNQPQHF.

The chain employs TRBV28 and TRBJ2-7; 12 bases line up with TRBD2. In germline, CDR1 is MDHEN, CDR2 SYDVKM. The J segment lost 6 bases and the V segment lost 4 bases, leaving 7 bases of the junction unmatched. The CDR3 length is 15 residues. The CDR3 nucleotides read TGTGCCAGCAGTTCCAGGACTAGCGGGGTAGGCGAGCAGTACTTC. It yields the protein CASSSRTSGVGEQYF. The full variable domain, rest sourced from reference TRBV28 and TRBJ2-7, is DVKVTQSSRYLVKRTGEKVFLECVQDMDHENMFWYRQDPGLGLRLIYFSYDVKMKEKGDIPEGYSVSREKKERFSLILESASTNQTSMYLCASSSRTSGVGEQYFGPGTRLTVT.

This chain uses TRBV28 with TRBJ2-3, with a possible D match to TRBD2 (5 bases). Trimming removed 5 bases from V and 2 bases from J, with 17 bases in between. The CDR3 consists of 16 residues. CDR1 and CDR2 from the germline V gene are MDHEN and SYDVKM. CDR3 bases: TGTGCCAGCAGTCTAGAGGGTAGCTACCACACAGATACGCAGTATTTT. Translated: CASSLEGSYHTDTQYF.

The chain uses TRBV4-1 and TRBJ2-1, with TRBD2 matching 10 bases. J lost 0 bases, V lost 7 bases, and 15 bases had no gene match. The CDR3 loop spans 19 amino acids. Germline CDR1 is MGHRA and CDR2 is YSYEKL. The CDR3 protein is CASTRASGGQSSSYNEQFF. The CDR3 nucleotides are TGCGCCAGCACCCGGGCTAGCGGGGGACAATCGAGCTCCTACAATGAGCAGTTCTTC.

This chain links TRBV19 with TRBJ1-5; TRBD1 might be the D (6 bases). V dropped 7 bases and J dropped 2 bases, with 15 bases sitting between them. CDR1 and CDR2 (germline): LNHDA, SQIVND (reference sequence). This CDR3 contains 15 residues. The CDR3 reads CASTWGGLGNQPQHF. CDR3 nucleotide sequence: TGTGCCAGTACGTGGGGGGGGCTGGGCAATCAGCCCCAGCATTTT.

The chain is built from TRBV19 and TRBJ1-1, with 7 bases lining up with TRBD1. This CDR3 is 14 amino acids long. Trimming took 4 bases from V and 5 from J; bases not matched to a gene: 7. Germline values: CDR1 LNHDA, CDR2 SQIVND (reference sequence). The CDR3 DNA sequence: TGTGCCAGTAGTACCTCAGGGGGGAGAACTGAAGCTTTCTTT. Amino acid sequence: CASSTSGGRTEAFF.

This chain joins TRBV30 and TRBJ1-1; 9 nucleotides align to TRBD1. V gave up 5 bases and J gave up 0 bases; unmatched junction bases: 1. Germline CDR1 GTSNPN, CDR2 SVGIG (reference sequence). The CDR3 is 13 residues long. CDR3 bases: TGTGCCTGGGGGACAGGGTTGAACACTGAAGCTTTCTTT. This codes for CAWGTGLNTEAFF. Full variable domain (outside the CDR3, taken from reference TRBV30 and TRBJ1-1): SQTIHQWPATLVQPVGSPLSLECTVEGTSNPNLYWYRQAAGRGLQLLFYSVGIGQISSEVPQNLSASRPQDRQFILSSKKLLLSDSGFYLCAWGTGLNTEAFFGQGTRLTVV.

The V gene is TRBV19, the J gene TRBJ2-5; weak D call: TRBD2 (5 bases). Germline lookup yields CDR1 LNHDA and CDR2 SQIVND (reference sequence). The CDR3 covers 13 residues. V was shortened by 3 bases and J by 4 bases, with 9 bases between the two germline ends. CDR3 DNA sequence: TGTGCCAGTAGTATTCGAGGGCGAGAGACCCAGTACTTC. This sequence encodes CASSIRGRETQYF.

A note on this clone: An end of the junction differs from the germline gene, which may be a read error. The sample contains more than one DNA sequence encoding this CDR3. CDR3 DNA sequence: TGCGCCAGCAGCTTTAGTAGGGACACTGAGGCTTTCTTT. This gives the protein CASSFSRDTEAFF. The V call is TRBV5-1, the J call TRBJ1-1; D is possibly TRBD1 (6 bases). The CDR3 totals 13 residues. Germline-derived CDR1 and CDR2 are SGHRS and YFSETQ.

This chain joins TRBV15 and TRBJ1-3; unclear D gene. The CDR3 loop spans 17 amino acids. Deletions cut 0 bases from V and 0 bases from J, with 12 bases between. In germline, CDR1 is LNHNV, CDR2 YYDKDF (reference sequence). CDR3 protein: CATSRDLLMDSGNTIYF. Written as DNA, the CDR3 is TGTGCCACCAGCAGAGATCTACTAATGGACTCTGGAAACACCATATATTTT. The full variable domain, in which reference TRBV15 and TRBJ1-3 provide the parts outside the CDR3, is DAMVIQNPRYQVTQFGKPVTLSCSQTLNHNVMYWYQQKSSQAPKLLFHYYDKDFNNEADTPDNFQSRRPNTSFCFLDIRSPGLGDTAMYLCATSRDLLMDSGNTIYFGEGSWLTVV.

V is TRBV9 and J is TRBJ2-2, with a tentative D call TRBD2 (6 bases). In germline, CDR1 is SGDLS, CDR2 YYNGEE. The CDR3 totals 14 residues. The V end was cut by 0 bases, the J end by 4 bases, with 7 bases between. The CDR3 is CASSVGLVTGELFF. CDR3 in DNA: TGTGCCAGCAGCGTAGGACTAGTCACCGGGGAGCTGTTTTTT.

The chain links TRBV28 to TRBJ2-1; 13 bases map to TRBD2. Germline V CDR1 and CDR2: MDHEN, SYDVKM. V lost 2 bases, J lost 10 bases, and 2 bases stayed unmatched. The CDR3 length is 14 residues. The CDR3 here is CASSLELAGGEQFF. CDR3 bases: TGTGCCAGCAGTTTAGAACTAGCGGGGGGGGAGCAGTTCTTC.

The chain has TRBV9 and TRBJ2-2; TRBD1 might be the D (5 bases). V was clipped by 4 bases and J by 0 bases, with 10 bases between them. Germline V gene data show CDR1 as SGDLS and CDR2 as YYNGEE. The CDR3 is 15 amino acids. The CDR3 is CASSTRQSNTGELFF. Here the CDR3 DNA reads TGTGCCAGCAGCACGAGACAGTCGAACACCGGGGAGCTGTTTTTT.

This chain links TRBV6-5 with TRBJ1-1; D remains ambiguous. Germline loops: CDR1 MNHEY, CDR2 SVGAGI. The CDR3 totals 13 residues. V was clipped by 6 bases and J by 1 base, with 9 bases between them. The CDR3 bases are TGTGCCAGCAGCGATATCCCGAACACTGAAGCTTTCTTT. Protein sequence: CASSDIPNTEAFF.

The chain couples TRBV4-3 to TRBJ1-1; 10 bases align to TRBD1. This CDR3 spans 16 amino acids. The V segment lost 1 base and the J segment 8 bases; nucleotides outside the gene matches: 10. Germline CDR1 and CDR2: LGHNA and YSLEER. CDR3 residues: CASSQGRPGQGTEAFF. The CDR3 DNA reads TGCGCCAGCAGCCAAGGACGACCGGGACAGGGGACCGAAGCTTTCTTT.

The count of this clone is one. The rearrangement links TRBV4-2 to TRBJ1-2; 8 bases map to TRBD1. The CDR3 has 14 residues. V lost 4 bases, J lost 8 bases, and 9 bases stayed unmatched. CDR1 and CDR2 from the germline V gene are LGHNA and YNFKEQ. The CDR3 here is CASSLGAQGGGYTF. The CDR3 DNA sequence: TGTGCCAGCAGCCTTGGAGCACAGGGGGGGGGCTACACCTTC.

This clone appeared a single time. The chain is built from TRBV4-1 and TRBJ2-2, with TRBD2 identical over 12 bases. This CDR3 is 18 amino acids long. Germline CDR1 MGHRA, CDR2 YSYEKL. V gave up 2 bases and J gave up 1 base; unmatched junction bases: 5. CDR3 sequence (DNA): TGCGCCAGCAGCCAATACTGGACTAGCGGGGAGAACACCGGGGAGCTGTTTTTT. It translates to CASSQYWTSGENTGELFF.

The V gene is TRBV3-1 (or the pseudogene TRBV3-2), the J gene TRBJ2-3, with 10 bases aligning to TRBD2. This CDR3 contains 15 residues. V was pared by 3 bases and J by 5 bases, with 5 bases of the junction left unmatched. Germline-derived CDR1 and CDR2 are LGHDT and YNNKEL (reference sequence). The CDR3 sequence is CASSQGTSVRDTQYF. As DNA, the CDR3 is TGTGCCAGCAGCCAGGGGACTAGCGTTCGAGATACGCAGTATTTT.

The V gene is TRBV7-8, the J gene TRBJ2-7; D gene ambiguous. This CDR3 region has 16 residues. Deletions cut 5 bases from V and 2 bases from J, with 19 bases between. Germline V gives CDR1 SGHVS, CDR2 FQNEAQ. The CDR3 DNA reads TGTGCCAGCAGCCCGGAGTCGGCGGCCAGGACCTACGAGCAGTACTTC. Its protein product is CASSPESAARTYEQYF.

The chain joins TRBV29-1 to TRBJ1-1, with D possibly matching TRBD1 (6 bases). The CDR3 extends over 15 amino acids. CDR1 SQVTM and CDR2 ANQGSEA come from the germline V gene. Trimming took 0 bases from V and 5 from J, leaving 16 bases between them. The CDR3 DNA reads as TGCAGCGTTGAAGATCCCCGAACAGGGAGGACTGAAGCTTTCTTT. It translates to CSVEDPRTGRTEAFF.